These T cell receptor beta chains were read from a single sample in a study of cytomegalovirus exposure and HLA in healthy donors. The assay was immunoSEQ multiplex PCR, and TCRdb's table has in-frame clones only and misses some. This sample's clone table lists fewer than 100,000 clones. The sample was PBMCs. All receptors come from a man between 18 and 35 years old in good health and CMV-seropositive. Both conserved end residues are part of each CDR3. D genes are given only for firm matches.

V gene: TRBV6-1
J gene: TRBJ1-5
D gene: -
CDR3 DNA: TGTGCCAGCAGTGACAGGCGAGGGCAGCCCCAGCATTTT
CDR3 protein: CASSDRRGQPQHF

V gene: TRBV28
J gene: TRBJ1-2
D gene: -
CDR3 DNA: TGTGCCAGCTTGTCTCCGGGCGGGGACCTCTATGGCTACACCTTC
CDR3 protein: CASLSPGGDLYGYTF

V gene: TRBV2
J gene: TRBJ2-5
D gene: -
CDR3 DNA: TGTGCCAGCAGTGTGACTAAAGAGACCCAGTACTTC
CDR3 protein: CASSVTKETQYF

V gene: TRBV28
J gene: TRBJ2-1
D gene: -
CDR3 DNA: TGTGCCACGAAGGAGGGTGGGGACCCTAACAATGAGCAGTTCTTC
CDR3 protein: CATKEGGDPNNEQFF

V gene: TRBV28
J gene: TRBJ1-2
D gene: -
CDR3 DNA: TGTGCCAGCAAAATCCCTATGGGGCTGGGTGGCTACACCTTC
CDR3 protein: CASKIPMGLGGYTF

V gene: TRBV29-1
J gene: TRBJ2-7
D gene: TRBD1
CDR3 DNA: TGCAGCGTGCGGGGCGGACAGGGGATTGACGAGCAGTACTTC
CDR3 protein: CSVRGGQGIDEQYF

V gene: TRBV28
J gene: TRBJ1-1
D gene: -
CDR3 DNA: TGTGCCAGCAGTTTCTGGGCGAAGGCTTTCTTT
CDR3 protein: CASSFWAKAFF

V gene: TRBV9
J gene: TRBJ2-2
D gene: -
CDR3 DNA: TGTGCCAGCAGCGTAATGGCAGGCCCGAACACCGGGGAGCTGTTTTTT
CDR3 protein: CASSVMAGPNTGELFF

V gene: TRBV6-1
J gene: TRBJ1-3
D gene: -
CDR3 DNA: TGTGCCAGCAGTGATAAAGGGACTACGGGAAACACCATATATTTT
CDR3 protein: CASSDKGTTGNTIYF

V gene: TRBV18
J gene: TRBJ2-4
D gene: TRBD1
CDR3 DNA: TGTGCCAGCTCACCATTCCCAGGGGGAGCCAAAAACATTCAGTACTTC
CDR3 protein: CASSPFPGGAKNIQYF

V gene: TRBV5-6
J gene: TRBJ2-1
D gene: TRBD2
CDR3 DNA: TGTGCCAGCAGCTTGACTAGCGGGGGGTACAATGAGCAGTTCTTC
CDR3 protein: CASSLTSGGYNEQFF

V gene: TRBV6-5
J gene: TRBJ2-7
D gene: -
CDR3 DNA: TGTGCCAGCAGTGTCTCCGGGACAACCTACGAGCAGTACTTC
CDR3 protein: CASSVSGTTYEQYF

V gene: TRBV6-1
J gene: TRBJ2-2
D gene: -
CDR3 DNA: TGTGCCAGCACCCAGAACGCCGGGGAGCTGTTTTTT
CDR3 protein: CASTQNAGELFF

V gene: TRBV27
J gene: TRBJ1-4
D gene: -
CDR3 DNA: TGTGCCAGCAGTTTAGCAGGCACAACTAATGAAAAACTGTTTTTT
CDR3 protein: CASSLAGTTNEKLFF

V gene: TRBV11-2
J gene: TRBJ1-2
D gene: -
CDR3 DNA: TGTGCCAGCAGCTTAGATGGAGGGACCGGTCCCTATGGCTACACCTTC
CDR3 protein: CASSLDGGTGPYGYTF

V gene: TRBV25-1
J gene: TRBJ2-7
D gene: -
CDR3 DNA: TGTGCCAGCAGACAGGCCGGGTCCTACGAGCAGTACTTC
CDR3 protein: CASRQAGSYEQYF

V gene: TRBV10-3
J gene: TRBJ1-1
D gene: -
CDR3 DNA: TGTGCCACCGGGGGGGGCCCTGAAGCTTTCTTT
CDR3 protein: CATGGGPEAFF

V gene: TRBV6-1
J gene: TRBJ2-5
D gene: TRBD2
CDR3 DNA: TGTGCCAGCGGGACTATCCGGGAGACCCAGTACTTC
CDR3 protein: CASGTIRETQYF

V gene: TRBV5-1
J gene: TRBJ2-5
D gene: -
CDR3 DNA: TGCGCCAGCAGAAGACTAGACCCGACGGAGACCCAGTACTTC
CDR3 protein: CASRRLDPTETQYF

V gene: TRBV28
J gene: TRBJ1-2
D gene: -
CDR3 DNA: TGTGCCAGCAGCAATAATGGAGAATTAGGTTACACCTTC
CDR3 protein: CASSNNGELGYTF

V gene: TRBV2
J gene: TRBJ1-2
D gene: -
CDR3 DNA: TGTGCCAGCCGTTTTTCCCAGGGCCAGGATGGCTACACCTTC
CDR3 protein: CASRFSQGQDGYTF

V gene: TRBV28
J gene: TRBJ1-1
D gene: TRBD1
CDR3 DNA: TGTGCCAGCACTAAATCGACAGGGCGAACTGAAGCTTTCTTT
CDR3 protein: CASTKSTGRTEAFF

V gene: TRBV18
J gene: TRBJ2-5
D gene: -
CDR3 DNA: TGTGCCAGCTCACCGGGCCGGGTAGGGGTCAGGGAGACCCAGTACTTC
CDR3 protein: CASSPGRVGVRETQYF

V gene: TRBV7-9
J gene: TRBJ2-7
D gene: TRBD1
CDR3 DNA: TGTGCCAGCAGCCAAAGACAGGGGGGCCACGAGCAGTACTTC
CDR3 protein: CASSQRQGGHEQYF

V gene: TRBV4-2
J gene: TRBJ1-6
D gene: TRBD1
CDR3 DNA: TGTGCCAGCAGCCAAGATCTCACAGGGGCTTATTCACCCCTCCACTTT
CDR3 protein: CASSQDLTGAYSPLHF

V gene: TRBV5-1
J gene: TRBJ2-3
D gene: TRBD2
CDR3 DNA: TGCGCCAGCAAGTATGAAGGGAGGGCCGCAGATACGCAGTATTTT
CDR3 protein: CASKYEGRAADTQYF

V gene: TRBV4-1
J gene: TRBJ2-2
D gene: -
CDR3 DNA: TGCGCCAGCAGCGCCCCCGGGACACCCGCAAACACCGGGGAGCTGTTTTTT
CDR3 protein: CASSAPGTPANTGELFF

V gene: TRBV19
J gene: TRBJ2-1
D gene: -
CDR3 DNA: TGTGCCAGTAGCGAGGGACTCCTCTACAATGAGCAGTTCTTC
CDR3 protein: CASSEGLLYNEQFF

V gene: TRBV9
J gene: TRBJ1-5
D gene: -
CDR3 DNA: TGTGCCAGCAGCGTAAACAGTATGAATCAGCCCCAGCATTTT
CDR3 protein: CASSVNSMNQPQHF

V gene: TRBV28
J gene: TRBJ1-5
D gene: -
CDR3 DNA: TGTGCCAGCAGTTGGGGAGTAGGCAATCAGCCCCAGCATTTT
CDR3 protein: CASSWGVGNQPQHF

V gene: TRBV5-6
J gene: TRBJ1-1
D gene: -
CDR3 DNA: TGTGCCAGCAGCTTCGGGGGGACCACTGAAGCTTTCTTT
CDR3 protein: CASSFGGTTEAFF

V gene: TRBV18
J gene: TRBJ2-3
D gene: TRBD2
CDR3 DNA: TGTGCCAGCTCACCTCTAAGCGGGACCATAAGCACAGATACGCAGTATTTT
CDR3 protein: CASSPLSGTISTDTQYF

V gene: TRBV19
J gene: TRBJ1-2
D gene: -
CDR3 DNA: TGTGCCAGTACGGGGGGCTACACCTTC
CDR3 protein: CASTGGYTF

V gene: TRBV6-1
J gene: TRBJ2-1
D gene: -
CDR3 DNA: TGTGCCAGCAGTGAATATATACGGGACTCCTACAATGAGCAGTTCTTC
CDR3 protein: CASSEYIRDSYNEQFF

V gene: TRBV27
J gene: TRBJ2-1
D gene: -
CDR3 DNA: TGTGCCAGCAGTCTTACAGGGTACGAGCAGTTCTTC
CDR3 protein: CASSLTGYEQFF

V gene: TRBV6-6
J gene: TRBJ2-1
D gene: -
CDR3 DNA: TGTGCCAGCAGTTACGTGCCAGGGTCCTACAATGAGCAGTTCTTC
CDR3 protein: CASSYVPGSYNEQFF

V gene: TRBV5-8
J gene: TRBJ2-7
D gene: -
CDR3 DNA: TGTGCCAGCAGCTTGACAGGCGAGCAGTACTTC
CDR3 protein: CASSLTGEQYF

V gene: TRBV2
J gene: TRBJ2-7
D gene: TRBD1
CDR3 DNA: TGTGCCGGGGGACAGAATGACTACGAGCAGTACTTC
CDR3 protein: CAGGQNDYEQYF

V gene: TRBV19
J gene: TRBJ1-5
D gene: -
CDR3 DNA: TGTGCCAGTACCCCTGTCGTGACAAGTAATCAGCCCCAGCATTTT
CDR3 protein: CASTPVVTSNQPQHF

V gene: TRBV11-3
J gene: TRBJ2-2
D gene: -
CDR3 DNA: TGTGCCAGCAGCTTAGATTGGGCACACCACAACACCGGGGAGCTGTTTTTT
CDR3 protein: CASSLDWAHHNTGELFF

V gene: TRBV11-2
J gene: TRBJ2-5
D gene: -
CDR3 DNA: TGTGCCAGCAGCCGTTCGGGGGTGGAGACCCAGTACTTC
CDR3 protein: CASSRSGVETQYF

V gene: TRBV5-1
J gene: TRBJ2-7
D gene: TRBD1
CDR3 DNA: TGCGCCAGCAGCTTCGACAGGGCCCCCTACGAGCAGTACTTC
CDR3 protein: CASSFDRAPYEQYF

V gene: TRBV19
J gene: TRBJ2-1
D gene: TRBD1
CDR3 DNA: TGTGCCAGTAGTATCCGGGACAGGGGCCTCCTGGACAATGAGCAGTTCTTC
CDR3 protein: CASSIRDRGLLDNEQFF

V gene: TRBV2
J gene: TRBJ1-1
D gene: TRBD1
CDR3 DNA: TGTGCCAGCACGGTGAGACAGGGGGCTGTTGAAGCTTTCTTT
CDR3 protein: CASTVRQGAVEAFF

V gene: TRBV7-9
J gene: TRBJ2-2
D gene: -
CDR3 DNA: TGTGCCAGCAGCTTCGGACAGACGAACACCGGGGAGCTGTTTTTT
CDR3 protein: CASSFGQTNTGELFF